This T cell receptor beta chain appears in the sequencing data of a study of T cell repertoires in cytomegalovirus infection. Germline CDR1 is MNHEY and CDR2 is SMNVEV (reference sequence). V trimming: 3 bases; J trimming: 2 bases; junction bases outside the gene matches: 7. CDR3 length: 16 amino acids. This clonotype showed up just a few times. Its antigen is not identified. TCRdb reprocessed the reads via MiXCR and lists one record per CDR3 protein. The sample consists of 650,000 to 900,000 distinct CDR3 sequences, roughly 33% of them appearing once. The clonotype was recovered from a human donor in good health (CMV status not recorded). Some clones in this sample may be carry-over from other donors' samples. V is TRBV27 and J is TRBJ2-3, with TRBD2 identical over 8 bases. Source: cultured CD8+ T cells from PBMCs, taken from culture after CMV antigen stimulation. The CDR3 reads CASSFGGAEITDTQYF. The CDR3 bases are TGTGCCAGCAGTTTCGGGGGGGCGGAGATCACAGATACGCAGTATTTT.